Listed below are T cell receptor beta chains from one sample, sequenced in a study of PD-L1 blockade in urothelial cancer. Only in-frame clones appear in the TCRdb table, and some are missing; sequencing was by immunoSEQ multiplex PCR. The sample lists 30,000 to 45,000 clones, 75% to 95% seen once, with roughly 7.6% in the top ten. The starting material was PBMCs, obtained around atezolizumab (anti-PD-L1) treatment. These receptors all come from a man between 65 and 85 years old with urothelial cancer. The CDR3 runs from the conserved cysteine through the conserved F or W. The D gene is left open where the match is weak. Only part of the rows carry a size: once, few, many, or a class if the clone is expanded.

j_call,d_call,clone_size,v_call,cdr3_aa,cdr3_nt
TRBJ2-2,.,.,TRBV9,CASNRETTGELFF,TGTGCCAGCAATAGGGAGACAACCGGGGAGCTGTTTTTT
TRBJ1-2,.,.,TRBV27,CASSSPGRADYGYTF,TGTGCCAGCAGTTCCCCCGGCAGGGCGGACTATGGCTACACCTTC
TRBJ2-5,.,.,TRBV4-2,CASSQGPQGEVETQYF,TGTGCCAGCAGCCAAGGACCGCAGGGGGAGGTTGAGACCCAGTACTTC
TRBJ1-1,.,once,TRBV11-2,CASSLYRDVGEAFF,TGTGCCAGCAGCCTCTACAGGGACGTGGGTGAAGCTTTCTTT
TRBJ2-5,TRBD2,.,TRBV10-3,CASTSGGQETQYF,TGTGCCTCCACTAGCGGGGGGCAAGAGACCCAGTACTTC
TRBJ1-5,.,.,TRBV28,CASSQTGLGNQPQHF,TGTGCCAGCAGTCAAACAGGGCTCGGCAATCAGCCCCAGCATTTT
TRBJ1-5,TRBD1,.,TRBV28,CASSLGTDQPQHF,TGTGCCAGCAGTTTAGGGACAGATCAGCCCCAGCATTTT
TRBJ1-1,.,.,TRBV14,CASSQARSAGTEAFF,TGTGCCAGCAGCCAGGCCAGGTCAGCGGGCACTGAAGCTTTCTTT
TRBJ1-4,.,.,TRBV19,CASSGTITNEKLFF,TGTGCCAGTAGTGGGACTATTACTAATGAAAAACTGTTTTTT
TRBJ1-4,.,.,TRBV5-4,CASSPLPGSSNEKLFF,TGTGCCAGCAGCCCGCTCCCCGGGAGTTCTAATGAAAAACTGTTTTTT
TRBJ2-1,.,.,TRBV5-6,CASSLGSDEQFF,TGTGCCAGCAGCTTGGGGAGCGATGAGCAGTTCTTC
TRBJ1-2,.,.,TRBV7-2,CASSLEAGLSLYGYTF,TGTGCCAGCAGCTTAGAAGCAGGGCTCTCCCTCTATGGCTACACCTTC
TRBJ1-1,.,.,TRBV6-1,CASSEKPNTEAFF,TGTGCCAGCAGTGAAAAGCCGAACACTGAAGCTTTCTTT
TRBJ1-1,.,once,TRBV29-1,CSVLRGRNTEAFF,TGCAGCGTGCTCAGGGGTCGTAACACTGAAGCTTTCTTT
TRBJ2-3,.,.,TRBV18,CASSPGQGVGTQYF,TGTGCCAGCTCACCAGGGCAGGGTGTCGGTACGCAGTATTTT
TRBJ1-1,.,once,TRBV5-1,CASSSAPGQGTEAFF,TGCGCCAGCAGCTCCGCTCCGGGACAAGGCACTGAAGCTTTCTTT
TRBJ2-1,.,few,TRBV12-5,CASGLGRGVNNEQFF,TGTGCTAGTGGTTTGGGTCGCGGGGTGAACAATGAGCAGTTCTTC
TRBJ2-3,.,.,TRBV7-2,CASSLGSGAGSDTQYF,TGTGCCAGCAGCTTAGGTTCGGGAGCGGGTTCAGATACGCAGTATTTT
TRBJ1-1,.,.,TRBV13,CASSLVGGAVNTEAFF,TGTGCCAGCAGCTTAGTCGGGGGGGCCGTGAACACTGAAGCTTTCTTT
TRBJ2-2,TRBD2,.,TRBV19,CASSFLAANTGELFF,TGTGCCAGTAGTTTTCTAGCGGCGAACACCGGGGAGCTGTTTTTT
TRBJ2-7,.,.,TRBV19,CASSIRGTEVYEQYF,TGTGCCAGTAGTATTCGGGGGACAGAAGTCTACGAGCAGTACTTC
TRBJ2-7,TRBD1,.,TRBV10-2,CASSGTGGLYEQYF,TGCGCCAGCAGTGGCACAGGGGGTCTCTACGAGCAGTACTTC
TRBJ1-4,TRBD1,.,TRBV28,CASVGGGGANEKLFF,TGTGCCAGCGTAGGGGGCGGAGGGGCTAATGAAAAACTGTTTTTT
TRBJ2-1,.,.,TRBV28,CASSFGQGNEQFF,TGTGCCAGCAGTTTTGGCCAGGGCAATGAGCAGTTCTTC
TRBJ1-5,TRBD1,.,TRBV7-6,CASSLADRGVQPQHF,TGTGCCAGCAGCTTAGCGGACAGGGGGGTTCAGCCCCAGCATTTT
TRBJ1-1,.,.,TRBV7-9,CASSPGTFEAFF,TGTGCCAGCAGCCCGGGTACGTTTGAAGCTTTCTTT
TRBJ1-2,.,.,TRBV4-1,CASSQERTGSTYGYTF,TGCGCCAGCAGCCAAGAAAGAACAGGGTCTACCTATGGCTACACCTTC
TRBJ1-1,TRBD1,.,TRBV27,CASGRQGTEAFF,TGTGCCAGCGGTAGACAGGGGACTGAAGCTTTCTTT
TRBJ2-7,.,once,TRBV19,CASSTTLTRYYEQYF,TGTGCCAGTAGTACTACCCTTACCCGTTACTACGAGCAGTACTTC
TRBJ2-5,.,.,TRBV5-1,CASSLGGRRQETQYF,TGCGCCAGCAGCTTAGGCGGGCGGCGCCAAGAGACCCAGTACTTC
TRBJ1-1,.,.,TRBV2,CASALYTEAFF,TGTGCCAGCGCTCTCTATACTGAAGCTTTCTTT
TRBJ2-5,TRBD2,.,TRBV5-8,CASSAGLAGVLGETQYF,TGTGCCAGCAGCGCCGGACTAGCGGGAGTCTTAGGAGAGACCCAGTACTTC
TRBJ1-1,.,.,TRBV6-6,CASSYSPGEGVF,TGTGCCAGCAGTTACTCTCCAGGGGAGGGTGTCTTT
TRBJ2-1,TRBD2,.,TRBV11-2,CASGRGSGRVGNEQFF,TGTGCCAGCGGCCGGGGTAGCGGGAGGGTTGGGAATGAGCAGTTCTTC
TRBJ1-2,.,.,TRBV27,CASSFRDFNGYTF,TGTGCCAGCAGTTTTCGGGATTTCAATGGCTACACCTTC
TRBJ2-1,TRBD1,.,TRBV27,CASSLAPGTGLKNNEQFF,TGTGCCAGCAGTTTAGCCCCCGGGACAGGGCTGAAGAACAATGAGCAGTTCTTC
TRBJ1-4,.,.,TRBV11-2,CASSLNPETNEKLFF,TGTGCCAGCAGCTTAAATCCCGAGACTAATGAAAAACTGTTTTTT
TRBJ1-2,.,.,TRBV19,CASGTYGYTF,TGTGCCAGCGGGACTTATGGCTACACCTTC
TRBJ2-7,TRBD1,.,TRBV7-9,CASSPGQGAREQYF,TGTGCCAGCAGCCCGGGACAGGGGGCTCGAGAGCAGTACTTC
TRBJ2-3,TRBD2,.,TRBV6-1,CASSRDSGPTDTQYF,TGTGCCAGCAGCCGGGATAGCGGGCCTACAGATACGCAGTATTTT
TRBJ2-6,TRBD2,.,TRBV9,CASSVGGVSGTSSGANVLTF,TGTGCCAGCAGCGTAGGGGGGGTGAGCGGGACGAGCTCTGGGGCCAACGTCCTGACTTTC
TRBJ2-2,TRBD2,.,TRBV5-1,CASKYTSGTTGELFF,TGCGCCAGCAAGTATACTAGCGGGACGACCGGGGAGCTGTTTTTT
TRBJ1-2,TRBD1,.,TRBV29-1,CSVSHDRVNGYTF,TGCAGCGTTTCGCACGACAGGGTAAATGGCTACACCTTC
TRBJ1-2,TRBD1,.,TRBV4-1,CASTLRDRDNYGYTF,TGCGCCAGTACTCTCCGGGACAGGGATAACTATGGCTACACCTTC
TRBJ1-1,TRBD1,.,TRBV9,CASSQDRANTEAFF,TGTGCCAGCAGCCAGGACAGGGCGAACACTGAAGCTTTCTTT